This TCR beta chain was identified in a study of T cells in Graves' hyperthyroidism and ophthalmopathy. This clonotype was observed at least ten times. The antigen remains undetermined. Over 9 ml of fresh peripheral blood supplied the PBMCs. The germline V gene encodes CDR1 SEHNR and CDR2 FQNEAQ (reference sequence). The CDR3 has 13 amino acids. V lost 5 bases to trimming and J lost 2 bases, with 9 bases between them. Whole-study results and caveats: Most thyroid clonotypes that were expanded above 0.001 also turned up in blood.

TCR beta CDR3 regions were amplified from RNA transcripts. HTBI primers drove first-round RT-PCR of the TCR CDR3. TCRdb analysed the multiplex PCR reads with MiXCR anew, one entry per CDR3 protein. The data show over 700,000 distinct CDR3 sequences, around 40% seen once. The receptor comes from a woman in her thirties or forties with Graves' hyperthyroidism. The chain links TRBV7-9 to TRBJ1-1, with D possibly being TRBD1 (5 bases). Sequenced material: blood. CDR3 coding DNA: TGTGCCAGCAGCCCTGACAGTAACACTGAAGCTTTCTTT. This gives the protein CASSPDSNTEAFF. Using reference TRBV7-9 and TRBJ1-1 for the parts outside the CDR3, the full variable domain is DTGVSQNPRHKITKRGQNVTFRCDPISEHNRLYWYRQTLGQGPEFLTYFQNEAQLEKSRLLSDRFSAERPKGSFSTLEIQRTEQGDSAMYLCASSPDSNTEAFFGQGTRLTVV.